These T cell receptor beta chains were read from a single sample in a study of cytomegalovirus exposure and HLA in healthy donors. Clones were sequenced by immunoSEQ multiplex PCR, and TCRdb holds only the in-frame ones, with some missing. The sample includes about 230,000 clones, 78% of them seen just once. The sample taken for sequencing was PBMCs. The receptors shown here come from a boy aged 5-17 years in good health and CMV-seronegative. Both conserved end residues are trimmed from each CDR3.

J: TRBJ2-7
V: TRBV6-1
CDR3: AITTGPNYEQY

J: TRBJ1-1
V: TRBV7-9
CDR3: ASSRLSGEAF

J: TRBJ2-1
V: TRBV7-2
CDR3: ASTPGTSRNNEQF

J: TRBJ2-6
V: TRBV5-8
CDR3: ASSLGDRVNGANVLT

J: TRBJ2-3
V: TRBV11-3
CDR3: ASSLLLAGWVDTQY

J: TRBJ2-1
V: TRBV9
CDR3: ASSPMVGLAGNNEQF

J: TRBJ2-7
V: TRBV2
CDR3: APGMGPSYEQY

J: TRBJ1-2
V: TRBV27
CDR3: ASSSGQGRGYT

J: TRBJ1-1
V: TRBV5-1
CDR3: ASSSEPLRANTEAF

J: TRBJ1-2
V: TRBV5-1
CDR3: ASSSTGGGGPGYT

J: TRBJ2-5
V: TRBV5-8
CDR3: ASSLGVYQETQY

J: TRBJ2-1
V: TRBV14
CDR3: ASSPGLAGVNEQF

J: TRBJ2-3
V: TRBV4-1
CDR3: ASSPFSGGQADTQY

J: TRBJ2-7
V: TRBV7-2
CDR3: ASSLAREHEQY

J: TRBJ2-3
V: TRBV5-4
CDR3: ASSPGGASTDTQY

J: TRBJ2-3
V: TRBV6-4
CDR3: ASSDYWGLSTDTQY

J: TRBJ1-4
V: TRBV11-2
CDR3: ASSLAGVKINEKLF

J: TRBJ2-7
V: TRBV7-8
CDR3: ASSSTGQTYEQY

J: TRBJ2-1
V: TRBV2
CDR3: ASRASGGGNNEQF

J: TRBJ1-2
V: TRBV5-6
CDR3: ASSSGARGKGYGYT

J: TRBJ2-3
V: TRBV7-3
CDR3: ASTRTGGNTDTQY

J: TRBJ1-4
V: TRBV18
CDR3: ASSPRTGGRDEKLF

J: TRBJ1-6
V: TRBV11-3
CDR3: ASSIGGPRINSPLH

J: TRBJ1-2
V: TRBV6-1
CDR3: ASRYREYGYT

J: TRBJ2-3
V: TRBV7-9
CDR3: ASKRTGGNTDTQY

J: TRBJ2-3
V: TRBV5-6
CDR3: ASSLGLAGGVTDTQY

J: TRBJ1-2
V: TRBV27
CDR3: ASSFLQGADGYT

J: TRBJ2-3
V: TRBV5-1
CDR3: ASSMGGLAGGSGDTQY

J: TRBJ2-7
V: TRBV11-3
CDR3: ASSLGGSSGSYEQY

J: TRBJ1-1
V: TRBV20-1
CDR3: SAIQGTEAF

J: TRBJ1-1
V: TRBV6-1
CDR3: ASSDKGNANTEAF

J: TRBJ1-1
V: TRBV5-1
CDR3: ASSLGGNTEAF

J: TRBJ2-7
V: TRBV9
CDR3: ASSVTSGLSSYEQY

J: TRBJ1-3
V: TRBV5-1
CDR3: ASSKQGAGGNTIY

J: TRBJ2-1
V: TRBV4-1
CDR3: ASSQASGRFHEQF

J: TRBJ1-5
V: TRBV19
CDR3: ASSQGADQPQH

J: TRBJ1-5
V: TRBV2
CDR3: ASRAWGDSNQPQH

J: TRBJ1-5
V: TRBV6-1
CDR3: ASSIRTGSNQPQH

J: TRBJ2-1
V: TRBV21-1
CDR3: ASSNWGQTIRF

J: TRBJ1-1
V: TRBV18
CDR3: ASSPSRQGFEAF

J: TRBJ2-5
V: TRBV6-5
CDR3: ASSNREETQY

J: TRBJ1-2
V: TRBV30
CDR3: AWSVDSYGYT

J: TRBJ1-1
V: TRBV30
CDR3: ARDRVGNTEAF

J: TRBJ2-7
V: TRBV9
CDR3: ASSESGRSEQY

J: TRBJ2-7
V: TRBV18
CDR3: ASSRSLAGEREQY

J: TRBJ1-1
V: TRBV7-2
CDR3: ASSLAPFQGIMNTEAF

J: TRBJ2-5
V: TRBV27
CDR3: ASSLWGGAIETQY

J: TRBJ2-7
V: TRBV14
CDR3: ASSPPAGAGEYEQY

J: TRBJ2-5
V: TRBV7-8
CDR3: ASSLVQAFPETQY

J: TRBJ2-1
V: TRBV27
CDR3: ASSLNRNNEQF

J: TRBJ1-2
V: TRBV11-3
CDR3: ASSLDNGYT

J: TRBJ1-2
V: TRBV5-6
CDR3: ASSSLDSNYGYT

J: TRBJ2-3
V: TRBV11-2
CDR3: ASSRGQNTDTQY